This T cell receptor (beta chain) stems from a study of naive and memory T cell subsets. Regarding the study as a whole: In naive cells, over 85% of TCR sequences were seen only once. A few larger clonotypes appeared in naive repertoires, especially CD8, possibly memory cells re-expressing CD45RA. In CD4 and CD8 cells, diversity dropped from naive through EMRA.

CD4+ T cell IFNgamma after overnight CMV lysate exposure gave donor CMV status. The CDR3 length is 15 residues. Trimming shortened V by 3 bases and J by 1 base, and 9 bases separated the two germline ends. Per the germline V gene, CDR1 is SEHNR and CDR2 is FQNEAQ (reference sequence). As regards this clonotype: Its antigen remains unknown.

The beta constant-region primer was an equimolar mix of two oligonucleotides covering TRBC1 and TRBC2. Nested alpha and beta constant-region primers with the SP2 primer drove four PCR rounds on ligated cDNA. MiXCR, applied by TCRdb to the UMI-ligation and nested PCR reads, yields one record per CDR3 protein. The sample has roughly 92,000 distinct CDR3 sequences, around 11% seen once. The genes are TRBV7-9 and TRBJ2-2; the D is unclear. Sequencing used naive CD4+ T cells from blood. The sequence was obtained from a human donor in good health. The CDR3 coding sequence is TGTGCCAGCAGCTTTGGGTCGCGGAACACCGGGGAGCTGTTTTTT. Amino acid sequence: CASSFGSRNTGELFF.